Here is one T cell receptor beta chain with its context. The source of the sample is a study of blood T cell repertoires in COVID-19. Study background: Donors in the United States, Italy and Spain gave samples during acute or convalescent COVID-19. The cDNA or gDNA used as material had been derived from T cells, B-cell-depleted T cells, or PBMCs.

Trimming cost V 8 bases and J 0 bases, with 13 bases left between them. Germline V gene lookup returns CDR1 LNHNV and CDR2 YYDKDF (reference sequence). This CDR3 has 14 residues. In the source study's methods: Nucleated cell number was recorded as an estimate derived from reference gene primer amplification. Repertoires were generated with immunoSEQ multiplex PCR, while TCRdb's copy carries only in-frame clones and drops some. Clone size and the V and J calls come from that table; the DNA yielded D and trimming. The sample yields more than 50,000 clones, approximately 90% seen once. The sample consisted of peripheral blood. The TCR sequence derives from a human donor in a cohort sampled during active COVID-19. This chain links TRBV15 with TRBJ2-5; D not resolved. CDR3 coding DNA: TGTGCCACCGGTTCTGAAAGCGACCAAGAGACCCAGTACTTC. Protein product: CATGSESDQETQYF.